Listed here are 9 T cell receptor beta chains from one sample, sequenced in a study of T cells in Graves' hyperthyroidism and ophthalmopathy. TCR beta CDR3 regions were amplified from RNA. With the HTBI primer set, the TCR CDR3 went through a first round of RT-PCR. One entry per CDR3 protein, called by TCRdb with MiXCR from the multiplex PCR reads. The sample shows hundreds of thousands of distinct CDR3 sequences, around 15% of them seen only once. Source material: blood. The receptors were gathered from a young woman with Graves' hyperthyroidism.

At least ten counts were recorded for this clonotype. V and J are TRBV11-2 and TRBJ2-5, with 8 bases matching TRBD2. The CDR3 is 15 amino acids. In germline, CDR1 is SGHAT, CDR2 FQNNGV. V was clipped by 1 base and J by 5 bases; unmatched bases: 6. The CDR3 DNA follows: TGTGCCAGCAGCTTAGCAGCGGGAGTACGGGAGACCCAGTACTTC. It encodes CASSLAAGVRETQYF.

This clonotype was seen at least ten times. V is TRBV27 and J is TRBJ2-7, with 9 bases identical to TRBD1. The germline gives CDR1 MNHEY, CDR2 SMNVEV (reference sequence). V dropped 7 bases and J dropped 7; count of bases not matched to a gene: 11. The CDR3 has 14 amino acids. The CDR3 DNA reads TGTGCCAGCACCCCGGACAGGGGACTTCGGGAGCAGTACTTC. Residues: CASTPDRGLREQYF.

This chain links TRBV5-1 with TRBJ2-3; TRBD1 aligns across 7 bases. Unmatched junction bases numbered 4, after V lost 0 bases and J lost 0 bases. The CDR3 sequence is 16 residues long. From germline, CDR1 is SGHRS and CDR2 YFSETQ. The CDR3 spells CASSLGLDRSTDTQYF. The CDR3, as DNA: TGCGCCAGCAGCTTGGGTTTGGACAGGAGCACAGATACGCAGTATTTT.

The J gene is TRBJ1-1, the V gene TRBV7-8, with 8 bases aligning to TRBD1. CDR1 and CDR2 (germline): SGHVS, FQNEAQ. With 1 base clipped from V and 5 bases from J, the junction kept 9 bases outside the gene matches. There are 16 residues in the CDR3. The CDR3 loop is CASSLEDQGARTEAFF. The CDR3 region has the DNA TGTGCCAGCAGCTTAGAGGATCAGGGGGCAAGGACTGAAGCTTTCTTT.

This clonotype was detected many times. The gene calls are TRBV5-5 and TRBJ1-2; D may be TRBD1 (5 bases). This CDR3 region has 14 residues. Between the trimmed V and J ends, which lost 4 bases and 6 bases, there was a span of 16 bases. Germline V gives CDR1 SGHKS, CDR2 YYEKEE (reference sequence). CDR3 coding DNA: TGTGCCAGCAGCCCACGGGCCAGGGATGATGGCTACACCTTC. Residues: CASSPRARDDGYTF.

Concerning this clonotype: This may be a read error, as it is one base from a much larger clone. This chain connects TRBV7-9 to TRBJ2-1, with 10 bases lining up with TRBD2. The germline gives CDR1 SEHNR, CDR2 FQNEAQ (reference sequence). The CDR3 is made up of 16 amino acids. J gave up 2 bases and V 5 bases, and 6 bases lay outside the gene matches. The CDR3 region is CASSPEGLATYNEQFF. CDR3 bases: TGTGCCAGCAGCCCGGAGGGACTAGCGACCTACAATGAGCAGTTCTTC.

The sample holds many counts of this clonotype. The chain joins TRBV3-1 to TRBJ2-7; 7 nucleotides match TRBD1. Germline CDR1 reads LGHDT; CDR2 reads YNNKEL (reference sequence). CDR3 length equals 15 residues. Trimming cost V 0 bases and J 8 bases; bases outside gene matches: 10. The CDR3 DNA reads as TGTGCCAGCAGCCAAGAGGGGACAGATGGTACGAAGCAGTACTTC. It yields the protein CASSQEGTDGTKQYF.

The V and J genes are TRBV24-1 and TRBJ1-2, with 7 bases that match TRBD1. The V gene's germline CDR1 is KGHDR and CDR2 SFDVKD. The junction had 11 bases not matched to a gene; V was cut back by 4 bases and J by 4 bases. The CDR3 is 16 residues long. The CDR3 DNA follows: TGTGCCACCAGTGACCCCTCTACAGGGGACTTCTATGGCTACACCTTC. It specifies CATSDPSTGDFYGYTF.

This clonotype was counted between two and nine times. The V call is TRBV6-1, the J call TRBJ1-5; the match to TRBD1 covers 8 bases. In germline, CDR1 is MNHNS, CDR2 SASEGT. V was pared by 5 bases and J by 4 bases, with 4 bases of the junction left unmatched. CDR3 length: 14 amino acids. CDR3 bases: TGTGCCAGCAGTAGGACAGGGAAAAATCAGCCCCAGCATTTT. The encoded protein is CASSRTGKNQPQHF.